The 2 T cell receptor beta chains below come from one sample, sequenced in a study of post-analysis software for immune sequencing data. Presence of unique molecular identifiers characterized the TCR beta cDNA libraries. TCRdb re-called the PCR reads with MiXCR, one entry per CDR3 protein. The sample holds more than 450,000 distinct CDR3 sequences, roughly 47% seen once. Whole-study findings and limits: Five or six TRBV segments were significantly more frequent in patients than in controls. TRBV5-6, TRBV5-1 and TRBV20-1 were among these segments.

Their specific antigens are unknown. Specimen: blood. Receptors originate from a girl aged 5-17 years with multiple sclerosis.

In its sample, this clonotype was seen a few times. This chain joins TRBV6-6 and TRBJ2-7; 10 bases line up with TRBD1. The CDR3 consists of 17 residues. Trimming cost V 0 bases and J 3 bases; bases outside gene matches: 8. Germline V gene sequence: CDR1 MNHNY, CDR2 SVGAGI (reference sequence). The CDR3 loop reads CASSYSIGTGENYEQYF. The DNA for the CDR3 is TGTGCCAGCAGTTACTCGATTGGGACAGGGGAAAACTACGAGCAGTACTTC.

About this clonotype: The junction does not match germline at one end; this may be a read error. The chain has TRBV3-1 and TRBJ2-3, with 8 bases lining up with TRBD2. The CDR3 sequence is 16 residues long. Germline CDR1 and CDR2: LGHDT and YNNKEL (reference sequence). CDR3 sequence reads: CAGSLSAGVETDTQYF. CDR3 coding DNA: TGTGCCGGCAGCCTTTCAGCGGGAGTAGAGACAGATACGCAGTATTTT.